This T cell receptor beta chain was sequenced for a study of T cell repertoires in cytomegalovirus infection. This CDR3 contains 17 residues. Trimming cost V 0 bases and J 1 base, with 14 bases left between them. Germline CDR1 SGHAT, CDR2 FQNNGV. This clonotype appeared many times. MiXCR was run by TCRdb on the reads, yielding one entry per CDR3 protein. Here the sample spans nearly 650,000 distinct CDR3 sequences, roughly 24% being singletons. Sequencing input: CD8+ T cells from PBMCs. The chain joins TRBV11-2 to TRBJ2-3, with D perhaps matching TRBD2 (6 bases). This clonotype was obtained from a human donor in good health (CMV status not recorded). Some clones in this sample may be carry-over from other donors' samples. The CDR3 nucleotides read TGTGCCAGCAGCTTAGATCATTGGGGAGGAGGCACAGATACGCAGTATTTT. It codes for CASSLDHWGGGTDTQYF. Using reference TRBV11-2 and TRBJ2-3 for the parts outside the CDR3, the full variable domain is EAGVAQSPRYKIIEKRQSVAFWCNPISGHATLYWYQQILGQGPKLLIQFQNNGVVDDSQLPKDRFSAERLKGVDSTLKIQPAKLEDSAVYLCASSLDHWGGGTDTQYFGPGTRLTVL.